This entry features one T cell receptor beta chain sequence. Its antigen is not identified. This CDR3 is 17 amino acids long. Trimming left V 1 base short and J 1 base short, with 14 bases between. Germline loops: CDR1 SGHTA, CDR2 FQGNSA. The record originates from a study of response to subunit inactivated influenza vaccine. General study findings and limits: Each seasonal influenza vaccination, the authors suggested, recruits few new T cells.

TCRdb independently ran MiXCR on the RT-PCR reads; one entry per CDR3 protein. The top ten hold roughly 12% of the sample, which has around 480,000 distinct CDR3 sequences, approximately 11% seen once. The sample in question was PBMCs from blood, obtained 40 to 50 days after vaccination. J is TRBJ2-4 and V is TRBV7-2, with D possibly being TRBD2 (6 bases). The clonotype was recovered from a man aged 45 to 65 who received an inactivated influenza vaccine. The CDR3: CASSLVYGGGAKNIQYF. In nucleotides, the CDR3 is TGTGCCAGCAGCTTAGTGTACGGCGGAGGGGCCAAAAACATTCAGTACTTC.